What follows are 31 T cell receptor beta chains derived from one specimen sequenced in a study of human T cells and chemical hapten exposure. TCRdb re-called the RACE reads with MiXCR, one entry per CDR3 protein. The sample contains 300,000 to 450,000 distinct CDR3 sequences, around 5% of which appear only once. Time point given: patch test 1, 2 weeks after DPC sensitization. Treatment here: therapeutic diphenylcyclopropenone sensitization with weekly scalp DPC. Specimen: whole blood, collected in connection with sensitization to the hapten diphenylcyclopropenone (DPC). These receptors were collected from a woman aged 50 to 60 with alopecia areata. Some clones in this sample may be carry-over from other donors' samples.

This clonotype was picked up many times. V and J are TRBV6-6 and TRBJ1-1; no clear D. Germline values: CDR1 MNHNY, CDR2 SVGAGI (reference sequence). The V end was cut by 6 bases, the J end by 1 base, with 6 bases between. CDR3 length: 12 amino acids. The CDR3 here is CASSGRNTEAFF. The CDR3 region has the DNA TGTGCCAGCAGCGGCCGGAACACTGAAGCTTTCTTT.

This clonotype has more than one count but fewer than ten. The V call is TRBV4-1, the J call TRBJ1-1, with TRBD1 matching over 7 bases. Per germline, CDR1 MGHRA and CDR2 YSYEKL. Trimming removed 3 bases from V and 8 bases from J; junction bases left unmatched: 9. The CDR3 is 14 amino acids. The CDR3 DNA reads TGCGCCAGCAGCCATCCCAGACAGGGAGTCGAAGCTTTCTTT. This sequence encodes CASSHPRQGVEAFF.

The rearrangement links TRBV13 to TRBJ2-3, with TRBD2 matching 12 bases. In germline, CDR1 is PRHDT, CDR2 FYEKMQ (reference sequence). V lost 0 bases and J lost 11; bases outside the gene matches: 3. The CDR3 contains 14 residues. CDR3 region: CASSLGLAGGQQYF. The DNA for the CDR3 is TGTGCCAGCAGCTTAGGACTAGCGGGGGGCCAGCAGTATTTT.

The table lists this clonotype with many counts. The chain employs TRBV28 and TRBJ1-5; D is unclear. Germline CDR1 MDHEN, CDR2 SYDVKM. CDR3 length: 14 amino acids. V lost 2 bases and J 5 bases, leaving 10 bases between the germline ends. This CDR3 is CASSLPGGDQPQHF. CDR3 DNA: TGTGCCAGCAGTTTACCCGGTGGGGATCAGCCCCAGCATTTT.

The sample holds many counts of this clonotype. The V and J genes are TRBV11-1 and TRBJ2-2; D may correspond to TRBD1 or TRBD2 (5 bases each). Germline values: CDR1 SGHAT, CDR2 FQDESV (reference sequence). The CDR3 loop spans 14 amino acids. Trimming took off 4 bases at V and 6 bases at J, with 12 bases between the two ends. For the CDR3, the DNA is TGTGCCAGCAGCTCAGGGACGTTACCCGGGGAGCTGTTTTTT. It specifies CASSSGTLPGELFF.

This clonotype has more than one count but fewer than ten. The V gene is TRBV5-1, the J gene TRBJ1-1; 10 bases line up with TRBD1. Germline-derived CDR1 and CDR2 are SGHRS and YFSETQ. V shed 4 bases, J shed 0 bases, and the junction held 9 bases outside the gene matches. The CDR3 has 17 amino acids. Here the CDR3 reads CASSITGTGALNTEAFF. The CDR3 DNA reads TGCGCCAGCAGCATAACCGGGACAGGGGCTCTGAACACTGAAGCTTTCTTT.

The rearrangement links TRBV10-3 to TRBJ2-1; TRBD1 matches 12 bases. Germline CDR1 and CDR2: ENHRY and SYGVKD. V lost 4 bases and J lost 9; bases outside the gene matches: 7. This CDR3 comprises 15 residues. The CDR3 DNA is TGTGCCATCAGTGGGGGACAGGGGGCAAAAAGTGAGCAGTTCTTC. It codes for CAISGGQGAKSEQFF.

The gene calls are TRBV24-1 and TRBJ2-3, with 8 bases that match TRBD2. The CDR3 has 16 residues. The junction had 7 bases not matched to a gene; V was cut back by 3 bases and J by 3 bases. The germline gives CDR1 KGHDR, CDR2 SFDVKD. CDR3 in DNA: TGTGCCACCAGTGATCCCGGGACTAGGGCGACAGATACGCAGTATTTT. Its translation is CATSDPGTRATDTQYF.

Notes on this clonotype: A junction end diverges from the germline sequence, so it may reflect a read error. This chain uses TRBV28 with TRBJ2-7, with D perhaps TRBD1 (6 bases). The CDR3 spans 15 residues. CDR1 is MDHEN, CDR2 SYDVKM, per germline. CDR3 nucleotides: TGTGCGAGCACGGCGCAGGGGACCCCCACCTACGAGCAGTACTTC. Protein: CASTAQGTPTYEQYF.

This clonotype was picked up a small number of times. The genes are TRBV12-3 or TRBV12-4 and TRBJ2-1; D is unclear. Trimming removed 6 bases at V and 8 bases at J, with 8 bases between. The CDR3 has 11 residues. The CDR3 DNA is TGTGCCAGCAGCGAACGATATGAGCAGTTCTTC. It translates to CASSERYEQFF.

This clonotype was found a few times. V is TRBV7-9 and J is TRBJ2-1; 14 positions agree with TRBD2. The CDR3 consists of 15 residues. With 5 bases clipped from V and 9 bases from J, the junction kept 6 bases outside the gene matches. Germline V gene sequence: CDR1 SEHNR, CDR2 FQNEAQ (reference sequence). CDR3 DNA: TGTGCCAGCAGCCCGGGACTAGCGGGAGCGTCTGAGCAGTTCTTC. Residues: CASSPGLAGASEQFF.

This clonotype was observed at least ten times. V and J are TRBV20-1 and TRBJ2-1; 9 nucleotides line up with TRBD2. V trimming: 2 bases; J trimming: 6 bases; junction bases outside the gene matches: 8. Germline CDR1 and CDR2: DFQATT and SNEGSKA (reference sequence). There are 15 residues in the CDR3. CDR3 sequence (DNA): TGCAGTGCTAGATCGGCGGGAGGGCCCACCAATGAGCAGTTCTTC. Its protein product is CSARSAGGPTNEQFF.

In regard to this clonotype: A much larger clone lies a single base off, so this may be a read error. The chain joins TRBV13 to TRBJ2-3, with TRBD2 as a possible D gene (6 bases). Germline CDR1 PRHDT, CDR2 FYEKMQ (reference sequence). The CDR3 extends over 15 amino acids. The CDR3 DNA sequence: TGTGCCAGCAGCCTCCGACTAGATGCGACAGATGCGCAGTATTTT. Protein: CASSLRLDATDAQYF. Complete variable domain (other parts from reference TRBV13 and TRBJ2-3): AAGVIQSPRHLIKEKRETATLKCYPIPRHDTVYWYQQGPGQDPQFLISFYEKMQSDKGSIPDRFSAQQFSDYHSELNMSSLELGDSALYFCASSLRLDATDAQYFGPGTRLTVL.

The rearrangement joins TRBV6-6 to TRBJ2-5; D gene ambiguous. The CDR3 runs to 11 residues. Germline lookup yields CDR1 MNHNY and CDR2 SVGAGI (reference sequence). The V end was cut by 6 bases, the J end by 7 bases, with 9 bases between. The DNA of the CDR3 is TGTGCCAGCAGCCCCAAAGGGACCCAGTACTTC. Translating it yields CASSPKGTQYF.

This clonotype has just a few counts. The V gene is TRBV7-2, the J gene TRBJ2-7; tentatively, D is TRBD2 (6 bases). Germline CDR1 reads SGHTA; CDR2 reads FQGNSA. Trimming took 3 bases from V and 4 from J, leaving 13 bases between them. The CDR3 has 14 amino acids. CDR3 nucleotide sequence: TGTGCCAGCAGCTTCCGGGACTTGGTTTACGAGCAGTACTTC. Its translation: CASSFRDLVYEQYF. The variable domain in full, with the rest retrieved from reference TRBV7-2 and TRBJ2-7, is GAGVSQSPSNKVTEKGKDVELRCDPISGHTALYWYRQSLGQGLEFLIYFQGNSAPDKSGLPSDRFSAERTGGSVSTLTIQRTQQEDSAVYLCASSFRDLVYEQYFGPGTRLTVT.

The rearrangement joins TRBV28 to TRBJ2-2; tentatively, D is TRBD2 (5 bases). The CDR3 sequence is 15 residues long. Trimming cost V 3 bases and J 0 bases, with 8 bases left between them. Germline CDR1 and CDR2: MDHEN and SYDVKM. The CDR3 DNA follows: TGTGCCAGCAGTTTTACTAGATCGAACACCGGGGAGCTGTTTTTT. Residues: CASSFTRSNTGELFF.

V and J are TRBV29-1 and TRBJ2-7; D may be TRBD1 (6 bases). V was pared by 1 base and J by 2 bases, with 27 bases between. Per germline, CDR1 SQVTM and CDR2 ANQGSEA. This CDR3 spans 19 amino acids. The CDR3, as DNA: TGCAGCGTTGAAGGGGGTTGGACAGAGGTATTGCATCCCCCCTACGAGCAGTACTTC. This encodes CSVEGGWTEVLHPPYEQYF.

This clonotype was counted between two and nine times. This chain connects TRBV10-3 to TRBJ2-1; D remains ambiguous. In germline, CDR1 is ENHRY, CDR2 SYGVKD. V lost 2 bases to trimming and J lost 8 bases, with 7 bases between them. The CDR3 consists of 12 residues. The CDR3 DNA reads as TGTGCCATCAGTGAGGGGAAGGATGAGCAGTTCTTC. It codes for CAISEGKDEQFF.

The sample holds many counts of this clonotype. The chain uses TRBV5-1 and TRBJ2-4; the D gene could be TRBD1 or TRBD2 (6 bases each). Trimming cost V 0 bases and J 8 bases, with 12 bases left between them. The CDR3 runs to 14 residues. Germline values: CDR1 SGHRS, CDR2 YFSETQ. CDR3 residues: CASSLAGGQDIQYF. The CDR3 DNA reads TGCGCCAGCAGCTTGGCCGGGGGCCAGGACATTCAGTACTTC.

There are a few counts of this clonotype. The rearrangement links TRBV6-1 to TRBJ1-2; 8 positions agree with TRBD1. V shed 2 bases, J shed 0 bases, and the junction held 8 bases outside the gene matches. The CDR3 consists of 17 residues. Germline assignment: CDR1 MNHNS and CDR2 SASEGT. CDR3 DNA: TGTGCCAGCAGTGAATGGGCAGGGGGCAATGCTAACTATGGCTACACCTTC. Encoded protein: CASSEWAGGNANYGYTF.

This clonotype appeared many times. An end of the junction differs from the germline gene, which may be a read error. CDR3 region: CATSAGGWNGYTF. Here the CDR3 DNA reads TGCGCCACCAGTGCCGGCGGGTGGAATGGCTACACCTTC. V gene TRBV24-1 combines with J gene TRBJ1-2; D is uncertain. Germline-derived CDR1 and CDR2 are KGHDR and SFDVKD. The CDR3 runs 13 residues.

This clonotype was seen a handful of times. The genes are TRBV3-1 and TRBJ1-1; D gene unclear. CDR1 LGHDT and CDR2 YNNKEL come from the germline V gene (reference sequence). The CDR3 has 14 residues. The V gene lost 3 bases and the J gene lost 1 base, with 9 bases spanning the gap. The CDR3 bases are TGTGCCAGCAGCCAGTGGGGAAAGAACACTGAAGCTTTCTTT. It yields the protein CASSQWGKNTEAFF.

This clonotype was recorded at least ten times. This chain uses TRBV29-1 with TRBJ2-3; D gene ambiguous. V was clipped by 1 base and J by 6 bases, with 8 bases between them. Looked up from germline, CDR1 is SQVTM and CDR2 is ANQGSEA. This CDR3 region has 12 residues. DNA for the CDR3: TGCAGCGTTGAAGGGGAACGCGATACGCAGTATTTT. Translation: CSVEGERDTQYF.

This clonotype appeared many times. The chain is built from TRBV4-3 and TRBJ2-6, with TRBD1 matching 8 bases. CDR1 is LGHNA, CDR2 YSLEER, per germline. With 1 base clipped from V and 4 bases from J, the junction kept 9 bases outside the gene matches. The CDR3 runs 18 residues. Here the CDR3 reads CASSQGVRGRSGANVLTF. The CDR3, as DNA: TGCGCCAGCAGCCAAGGGGTCAGGGGGCGTTCCGGGGCCAACGTCCTGACTTTC.

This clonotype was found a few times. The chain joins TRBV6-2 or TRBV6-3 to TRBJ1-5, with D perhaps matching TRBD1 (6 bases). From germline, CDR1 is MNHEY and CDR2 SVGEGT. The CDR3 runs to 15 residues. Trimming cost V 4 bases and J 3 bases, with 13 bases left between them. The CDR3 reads CASSLTTGANQPQHF. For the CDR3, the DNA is TGTGCCAGCAGTTTAACGACAGGCGCCAATCAGCCCCAGCATTTT.

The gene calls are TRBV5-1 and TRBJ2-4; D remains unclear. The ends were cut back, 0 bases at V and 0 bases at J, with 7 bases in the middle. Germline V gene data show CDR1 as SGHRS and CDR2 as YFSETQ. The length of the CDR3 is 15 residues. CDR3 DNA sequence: TGCGCCAGCAGCTTGGGGATAATAGCCAAAAACATTCAGTACTTC. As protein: CASSLGIIAKNIQYF.

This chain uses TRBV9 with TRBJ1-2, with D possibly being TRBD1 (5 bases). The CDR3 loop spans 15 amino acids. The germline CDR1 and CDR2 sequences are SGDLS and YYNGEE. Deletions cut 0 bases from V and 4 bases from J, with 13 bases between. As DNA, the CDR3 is TGTGCCAGCAGCGTAGATGGAGGGGTCGGCTATGGCTACACCTTC. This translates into CASSVDGGVGYGYTF.

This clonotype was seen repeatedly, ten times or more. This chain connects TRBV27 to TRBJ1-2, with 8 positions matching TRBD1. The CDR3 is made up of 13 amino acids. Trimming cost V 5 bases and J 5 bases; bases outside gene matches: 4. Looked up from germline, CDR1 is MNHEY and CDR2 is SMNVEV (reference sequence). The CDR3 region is CASSPWTGYGYTF. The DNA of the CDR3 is TGTGCCAGCAGTCCCTGGACAGGGTATGGCTACACCTTC.

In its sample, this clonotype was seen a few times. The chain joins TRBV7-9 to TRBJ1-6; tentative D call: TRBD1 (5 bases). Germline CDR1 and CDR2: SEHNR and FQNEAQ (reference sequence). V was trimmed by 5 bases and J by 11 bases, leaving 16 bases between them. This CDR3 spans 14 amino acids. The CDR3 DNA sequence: TGTGCCAGCAGCGCAGGGTTTAGAGGACCACCCCTCCACTTT. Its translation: CASSAGFRGPPLHF. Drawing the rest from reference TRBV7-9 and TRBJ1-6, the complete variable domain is DTGVSQNPRHKITKRGQNVTFRCDPISEHNRLYWYRQTLGQGPEFLTYFQNEAQLEKSRLLSDRFSAERPKGSFSTLEIQRTEQGDSAMYLCASSAGFRGPPLHFGNGTRLTVT.

The DNA of the CDR3 is TGTGCCACCCAGGGGGACAGCAGTAATGAAAAACTGTTTTTT. Amino acids: CATQGDSSNEKLFF. V and J are TRBV6-5 and TRBJ1-4, with TRBD1 matching over 7 bases. After removal of 10 bases from V and 4 bases from J, the junction contained 9 bases not matched to a gene. Per the germline V gene, CDR1 is MNHEY and CDR2 is SVGAGI. The CDR3 length is 14 residues.

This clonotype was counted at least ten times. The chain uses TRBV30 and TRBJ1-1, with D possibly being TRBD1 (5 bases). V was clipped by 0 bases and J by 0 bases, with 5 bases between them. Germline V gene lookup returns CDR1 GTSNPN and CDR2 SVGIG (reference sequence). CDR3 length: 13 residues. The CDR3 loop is CAWSVGLNTEAFF. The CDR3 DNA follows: TGTGCCTGGAGTGTGGGGCTGAACACTGAAGCTTTCTTT.